This T cell receptor beta chain was captured in a study of blood T cell repertoires in COVID-19 (dated by TCRdb to 2019 to 2021). Concerning the study at large: Collaborator samples came from the United States, Italy and Spain and covered acute and convalescent phases of COVID-19. The prospective study material was composed of cDNA or gDNA derived from T cells, B-cell-depleted T cells, or PBMCs. The dataset comprised deeply sampled blood TCRbeta repertoires from subjects exposed to, actively infected with, or recovered from COVID-19. The repertoires were released in a freely available public database meant as a resource for research on the immune response to SARS-CoV-2. Samples came from the ongoing ImmuneRACE study (first 160 participants) plus 1,254 subjects from 6 global collaborators. Sample metadata almost always included a de-identified subject ID, COVID-19 status, age in years and sex. HLA class I and class II types, where available, came from metadata supplied by the sample provider rather than from assay-based typing.

Paper-wide results and their limitations: Clinical and demographic metadata were provided uncurated, with the amount varying by source and participant.

A word on this clone: No antigen is known for it. No base qualities exist here, and no much larger clone lies one base off it.

TCRbeta CDR3 regions were amplified from genomic DNA using the immunoSEQ Assay, a bias-controlled multiplex PCR. The published analysis was carried out like this. Nucleated cell counts per sample were estimated from amplification of reference gene primers within the assay. Sequence reads were collapsed and filtered to measure the absolute abundance of every unique TCRbeta CDR3 rearrangement. For each sample, productive Simpson clonality was calculated as the square root of Simpson's diversity index across productive rearrangements. This is the immuneACCESS table as TCRdb keeps it, with only in-frame sequences that have V and J called. A part of the clones is gone; compared with another copy, unresolved V genes explain less than half, and the rest is unexplained. V and J calls and clone size are as listed in that table; D and trimming were resolved from the DNA. This sample holds 150,000 to 200,000 clones; around 81% were observed only once. Of the sample, approximately 8.1% is held by the ten largest clones.

One collaborating source in Seattle enrolled patients during active infection and followed them longitudinally through the course of disease. Whole blood was collected in K2EDTA tubes by collaborating institutions according to the institutions' own protocols. Collaborator samples were shipped for TCRbeta analysis as frozen whole blood, isolated PBMCs, or DNA extracted from either sample type. The germline V gene encodes CDR1 LNHDA and CDR2 SQIVND (reference sequence). From cysteine to phenylalanine, the CDR3 is 14 amino acids long. The CDR3 DNA has 42 bases and is translated from base 1. V is clipped by 3 bases and J by 2 bases, and the sequence between their germline boundaries is 10 bases long.

The receptor's source is an elderly woman with COVID-19, enrolled during active disease. Sequencing was done on a sample of peripheral blood. The rearrangement joined TRBV19 to TRBJ1-2, with no confident D gene call. CDR3 region: CASSITSGNYGYTF. The DNA sequence reads TGTGCCAGTAGTATCACTTCCGGGAACTATGGCTACACCTTC.